These 22 T cell receptor beta chains came from one sample sequenced in a study of cytotoxic CD8 clonotypes in ibrutinib-treated CLL. Clones were read by immunoSEQ multiplex PCR, and TCRdb kept only the in-frame ones, dropping some. Of 200,000 to 250,000 clones in the sample, about four fifths were seen once. Source: PBMCs, taken after 12 months of ibrutinib treatment. Receptors were obtained from a human donor with chronic lymphocytic leukemia.

V gene TRBV2 combines with J gene TRBJ2-5; the match to TRBD2 covers 11 bases. Germline V CDR1 and CDR2: SNHLY, FYNNEI. The CDR3 has 17 residues. The trim removed 4 bases at V and 3 bases at J, leaving 10 bases unmatched. The CDR3 reads CASSAPGPGLAEETQYF. DNA for the CDR3: TGTGCCAGCAGTGCCCCCGGGCCGGGACTAGCGGAAGAGACCCAGTACTTC.

The chain joins TRBV30 to TRBJ2-2; perhaps TRBD2 as D (6 bases). V was pared by 3 bases and J by 13 bases, with 18 bases between. Germline V lookup: CDR1 GTSNPN, CDR2 SVGIG (reference sequence). CDR3 length: 13 amino acids. The CDR3 nucleotides read TGTGCCTGGAGGCCGTCAAATAGCGGCTGGCTGTTTTTT. Protein: CAWRPSNSGWLFF.

J is TRBJ2-1 and V is TRBV18; TRBD2 aligns across 7 bases. Germline-derived CDR1 and CDR2 are KGHSH and LQKENI. The CDR3 loop spans 12 amino acids. After removal of 3 bases from V and 10 bases from J, the junction contained 3 bases not matched to a gene. This CDR3 reads CASSPGGREQFF. The CDR3 region has the DNA TGTGCCAGCTCACCGGGGGGGAGAGAGCAGTTCTTC.

This clone was seen only a few times. V usage is TRBV4-1 and J usage is TRBJ2-1; 13 nucleotides match TRBD2. This CDR3 contains 15 residues. The germline V gene has CDR1 MGHRA and CDR2 YSYEKL. With V trimmed by 3 bases and J by 11 bases, 7 bases remained unmatched. CDR3 amino acids: CASSHPGLAGLQQFF. The CDR3 region has the DNA TGCGCCAGCAGCCACCCGGGACTAGCGGGATTGCAGCAGTTCTTC.

This clone has a single count. The chain employs TRBV5-1 and TRBJ2-3; 11 bases align to TRBD2. The CDR3 has 14 amino acids. Germline V gene data show CDR1 as SGHRS and CDR2 as YFSETQ. V lost 4 bases and J lost 6; bases outside the gene matches: 4. The CDR3 sequence: CASSAGTSGDTQYF. DNA for the CDR3: TGCGCCAGCAGCGCCGGGACTAGCGGCGATACGCAGTATTTT.

This rearrangement joins TRBV7-8 to TRBJ2-2; 13 bases map to TRBD2. CDR1 is SGHVS, CDR2 FQNEAQ, per germline. V lost 4 bases and J lost 13; bases outside the gene matches: 6. The CDR3 is 14 residues long. The CDR3 sequence: CASSSWTSGSGLFF. The CDR3 DNA is TGTGCCAGCAGCTCCTGGACTAGCGGGAGTGGGCTGTTTTTT.

The V call is TRBV4-1, the J call TRBJ1-1, with TRBD1 identical over 8 bases. The CDR3 consists of 15 residues. Germline CDR1 and CDR2: MGHRA and YSYEKL. J gave up 3 bases and V 3 bases, and 6 bases lay outside the gene matches. The chain's CDR3 is CASSHNRGMDTEAFF. The CDR3 region has the DNA TGCGCCAGCAGCCATAACAGGGGGATGGACACTGAAGCTTTCTTT.

The genes are TRBV7-2 and TRBJ2-3, with TRBD2 identical over 7 bases. The CDR3 runs to 17 residues. Trimming removed 2 bases from V and 2 bases from J; junction bases left unmatched: 10. The germline V gene encodes CDR1 SGHTA and CDR2 FQGNSA. DNA for the CDR3: TGTGCCAGCAGCTTACGAATGGGCGGGGGTGCCACAGATACGCAGTATTTT. This gives the protein CASSLRMGGGATDTQYF.

This clone was seen just once. This chain uses TRBV29-1 with TRBJ1-1; 7 positions match TRBD1. J was trimmed by 11 bases and V by 5 bases; bases with no gene match: 5. This CDR3 is built from 10 residues. The germline V gene encodes CDR1 SQVTM and CDR2 ANQGSEA. The CDR3 reads CSVMTGNAFF. Written as DNA, the CDR3 is TGCAGCGTTATGACAGGGAATGCTTTCTTT.

The chain carries TRBV5-6 and TRBJ1-2, with 7 positions matching TRBD1. Trimming cost V 2 bases and J 3 bases; bases outside gene matches: 7. Per germline, CDR1 SGHDT and CDR2 YYEEEE. The CDR3 is 15 amino acids. The CDR3 spells CASSLIDREDYGYTF. Written as DNA, the CDR3 is TGTGCCAGCAGCTTAATAGACAGGGAGGACTATGGCTACACCTTC.

This chain joins TRBV28 and TRBJ2-1; 7 nucleotides line up with TRBD2. Germline values: CDR1 MDHEN, CDR2 SYDVKM. The CDR3 loop spans 16 amino acids. V was clipped by 7 bases and J by 9 bases; unmatched bases: 18. CDR3 DNA: TGTGCCAGCACCTCCTCCGGACTAGGGCGAGTAAGTGAGCAGTTCTTC. It is translated as CASTSSGLGRVSEQFF.

This chain connects TRBV29-1 to TRBJ1-2; perhaps TRBD1 as D (6 bases). CDR3 size: 14 residues. The V gene's germline CDR1 is SQVTM and CDR2 ANQGSEA. V shed 6 bases and J shed 4 bases, with 18 bases lying between them. This chain's CDR3 is CSVQDSINSYGYTF. The CDR3 coding sequence is TGCAGCGTCCAGGACAGCATAAATAGCTATGGCTACACCTTC.

The chain uses TRBV9 and TRBJ2-1, with D possibly matching TRBD2 (5 bases). Germline V gives CDR1 SGDLS, CDR2 YYNGEE. The CDR3 is made up of 13 amino acids. Between the trimmed V and J ends, which lost 3 bases and 4 bases, there was a span of 8 bases. CDR3 sequence reads: CASSGTAYNEQFF. DNA of the CDR3: TGTGCCAGCAGCGGGACTGCTTACAATGAGCAGTTCTTC.

The rearrangement joins TRBV7-3 to TRBJ2-3; D may match TRBD1 or TRBD2 (5 bases each). This CDR3 contains 15 residues. In germline, CDR1 is SGHTA, CDR2 FQGTGA. Trimming shortened V by 5 bases and J by 2 bases, and 14 bases separated the two germline ends. The CDR3 DNA sequence: TGTGCCAGCAGCGGGACGGGGCGAACCACAGATACGCAGTATTTT. It translates to CASSGTGRTTDTQYF. Drawing the rest from reference TRBV7-3 and TRBJ2-3, the complete variable domain is GAGVSQTPSNKVTEKGKYVELRCDPISGHTALYWYRQSLGQGPEFLIYFQGTGAADDSGLPNDRFFAVRPEGSVSTLKIQRTERGDSAVYLCASSGTGRTTDTQYFGPGTRLTVL.

The rearrangement uses TRBV6-5 and TRBJ2-7; 9 nucleotides match TRBD2. CDR3 length: 15 amino acids. Per germline, CDR1 MNHEY and CDR2 SVGAGI. V shed 2 bases and J 2 bases; nucleotides not matched to a gene: 4. As DNA, the CDR3 is TGTGCCAGCAGTTACGAGACTAGCGGCGCCTACGAGCAGTACTTC. It encodes CASSYETSGAYEQYF.

The gene calls are TRBV5-4 and TRBJ2-7; 7 bases are a match to TRBD1. The CDR3 consists of 13 residues. The trim removed 0 bases at V and 7 bases at J, leaving 4 bases unmatched. In germline, CDR1 is SGHNT, CDR2 YYREEE (reference sequence). In DNA form, the CDR3 reads TGTGCCAGCAGCTTGGACAGGGGATCGGAGCAGTACTTC. It codes for CASSLDRGSEQYF.

The J gene is TRBJ2-1, the V gene TRBV30; 10 nucleotides agree with TRBD1. This CDR3 region has 14 residues. Per the germline V gene, CDR1 is GTSNPN and CDR2 is SVGIG (reference sequence). V shed 1 base and J 9 bases; nucleotides not matched to a gene: 6. The CDR3 nucleotides are TGTGCCTGGAGTGACACCGGGACAGGGGTTGAGCAGTTCTTC. It encodes CAWSDTGTGVEQFF.

The V and J genes are TRBV5-1 and TRBJ2-5; TRBD2 agrees at 8 bases. CDR3 length: 17 amino acids. CDR1 and CDR2 (germline): SGHRS, YFSETQ. J gave up 5 bases and V 4 bases, and 16 bases lay outside the gene matches. CDR3: CASSPLAGYSVGETQYF. Written as DNA, the CDR3 is TGCGCCAGCAGCCCCTTAGCGGGATACTCGGTCGGGGAGACCCAGTACTTC.

This clone is a singleton in its sample. The rearrangement links TRBV7-9 to TRBJ2-1, with 11 bases fitting TRBD2. V was pared by 4 bases and J by 0 bases, with 5 bases of the junction left unmatched. Germline V CDR1 and CDR2: SEHNR, FQNEAQ (reference sequence). The CDR3 has 17 residues. The CDR3 protein is CASSSPGTSGSYNEQFF. The CDR3 region has the DNA TGTGCCAGCAGCTCCCCTGGGACTAGCGGCTCCTACAATGAGCAGTTCTTC.

The rearrangement links TRBV6-5 to TRBJ2-1, with unresolved D. This CDR3 comprises 15 residues. V lost 0 bases and J 7 bases, leaving 13 bases between the germline ends. The germline V gene has CDR1 MNHEY and CDR2 SVGAGI. The CDR3 loop is CASSYSGLVGNEQFF. The DNA of the CDR3 is TGTGCCAGCAGTTACTCTGGATTAGTCGGAAATGAGCAGTTCTTC.

The rearrangement uses TRBV5-1 and TRBJ2-7, with a weak D call TRBD2 (6 bases). CDR3 length: 13 residues. The V and J ends lost 3 bases and 3 bases respectively, with 10 bases between them. The germline V gene encodes CDR1 SGHRS and CDR2 YFSETQ. CDR3 sequence reads: CASSYGGFYEQYF. The DNA for the CDR3 is TGCGCCAGCAGCTACGGGGGTTTCTACGAGCAGTACTTC.

This chain links TRBV9 with TRBJ1-3; D gene ambiguous. The ends were cut back, 0 bases at V and 4 bases at J, with 8 bases in the middle. This CDR3 comprises 14 residues. Germline loops: CDR1 SGDLS, CDR2 YYNGEE. The CDR3 nucleotides are TGTGCCAGCAGCGTAGGGGGATACGGAAACACCATATATTTT. Translated, it gives CASSVGGYGNTIYF.